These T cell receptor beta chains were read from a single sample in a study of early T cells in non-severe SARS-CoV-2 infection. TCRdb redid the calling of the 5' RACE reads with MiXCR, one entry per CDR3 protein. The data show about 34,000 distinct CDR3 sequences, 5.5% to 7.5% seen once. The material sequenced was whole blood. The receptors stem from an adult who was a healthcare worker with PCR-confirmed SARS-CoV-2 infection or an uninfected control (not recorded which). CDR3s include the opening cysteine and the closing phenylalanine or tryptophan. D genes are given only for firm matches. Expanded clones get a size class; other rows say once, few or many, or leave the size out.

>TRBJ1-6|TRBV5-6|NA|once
TGTGCCAGCAGCTCAACACCGGAGGTGAATTCACCCCTCCACTTT
CASSSTPEVNSPLHF
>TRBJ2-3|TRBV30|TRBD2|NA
TGTGCCTGGAGTACTGGCGGGGGGGCAGATACGCAGTATTTT
CAWSTGGGADTQYF
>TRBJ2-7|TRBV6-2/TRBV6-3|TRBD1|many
TGTGCCAGCAGTTACCACGCGACAGGGAGCTCCTACGAGCAGTACTTC
CASSYHATGSSYEQYF
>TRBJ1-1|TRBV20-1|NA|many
TGCAGTGCTAGAGTTGACAGCACTGAAGCTTTCTTT
CSARVDSTEAFF
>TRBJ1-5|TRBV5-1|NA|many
TGCGCCAGCAGCTTGGGCAGGGAAGGGCAGCCCCAGCATTTT
CASSLGREGQPQHF
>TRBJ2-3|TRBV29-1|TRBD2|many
TGCAGCGTTGCTTCGGCGGGGGGGCCGATGGATACGCAGTATTTT
CSVASAGGPMDTQYF
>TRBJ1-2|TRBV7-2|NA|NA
TGTGCCAGCAGCCCGGCCCCTCTGGACAAGGGCTATGGCTACACCTTC
CASSPAPLDKGYGYTF
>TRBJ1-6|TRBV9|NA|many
TGTGCCAGCAGCGCGGAAGGGACGAACTCCTATAATTCACCCCTCCACTTT
CASSAEGTNSYNSPLHF
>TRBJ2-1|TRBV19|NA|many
TGTGCCAGTAGTTGGGGGGACAATGAGCAGTTCTTC
CASSWGDNEQFF
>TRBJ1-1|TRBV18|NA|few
TGTGCCAGCTCACCACTGAGCAGGAACACTGAAGCTTTCTTT
CASSPLSRNTEAFF
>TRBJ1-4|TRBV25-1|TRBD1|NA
TGTGCCAGCAGTGAAACCGGGACAGTGAAGGAAAAACTGTTTTTT
CASSETGTVKEKLFF
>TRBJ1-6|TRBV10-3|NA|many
TGTGCCATCAGCAGGGGAGATTCACCCCTCCACTTT
CAISRGDSPLHF
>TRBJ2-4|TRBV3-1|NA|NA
TGTGCCAGCACAAACAGGGAACTAGCCAAAAACATTCAGTACTTC
CASTNRELAKNIQYF
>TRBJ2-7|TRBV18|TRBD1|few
TGTGCCAGCTCACCCGGGACAGGTAACACCTACGAGCAGTACTTC
CASSPGTGNTYEQYF
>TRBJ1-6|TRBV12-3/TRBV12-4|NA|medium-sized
TGTGCCAGCAGTCTCCAGGGTTTTGCTAATTCACCCCTCCACTTT
CASSLQGFANSPLHF
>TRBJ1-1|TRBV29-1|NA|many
TGCAGCGTTGGGGAACTCTTCTTAAACACTGAAGCTTTCTTT
CSVGELFLNTEAFF
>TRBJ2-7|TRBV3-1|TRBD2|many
TGTGCCAGCAGCCATACTAGCGGAAAATTCTCCTACGAGCAGTACTTC
CASSHTSGKFSYEQYF
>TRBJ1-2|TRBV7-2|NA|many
TGTGCCAGCAGCTTACAGGGGAACTATGGCTACACCTTC
CASSLQGNYGYTF
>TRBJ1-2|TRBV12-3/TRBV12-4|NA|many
TGTGCCAGCAGTAAGGGGCGAGGAAAGGGCCAGGCGGGATTCAACTATGGCTACACCTTC
CASSKGRGKGQAGFNYGYTF
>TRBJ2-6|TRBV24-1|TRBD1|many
TGTGCCACCAGTTCGACAGGGGCTGGGGCCAACGTCCTGACTTTC
CATSSTGAGANVLTF
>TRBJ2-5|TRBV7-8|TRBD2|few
TGTGCCAGCAGCTTAACCCCCAAAGGACTAGGCGGGCAAGAGACCCAGTACTTC
CASSLTPKGLGGQETQYF
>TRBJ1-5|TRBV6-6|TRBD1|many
TGTGCCAGCAGGGGACAGGGGAGCAATCAGCCCCAGCATTTT
CASRGQGSNQPQHF
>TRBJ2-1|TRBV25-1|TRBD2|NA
TGTGCCAGCAGTGAACTGACTAGCAGGGCCGATGAGCAGTTCTTC
CASSELTSRADEQFF
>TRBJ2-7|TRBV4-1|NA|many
TGCGCCAGCAGCCAACTTCTTAGGAGCGAGCAGTACTTC
CASSQLLRSEQYF
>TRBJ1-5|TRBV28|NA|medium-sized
TGTGCCAGCAGTTGGGGGACCCATAGCAATCAGCCCCAGCATTTT
CASSWGTHSNQPQHF
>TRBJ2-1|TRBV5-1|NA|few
TGCGCCAGCAGCCCCGATCGGGGGTTTAGTTACAATGAGCAGTTCTTC
CASSPDRGFSYNEQFF
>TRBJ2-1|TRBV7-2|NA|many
TGTGCCAGCAGCTTAGGGAATTACAATGAGCAGTTCTTC
CASSLGNYNEQFF
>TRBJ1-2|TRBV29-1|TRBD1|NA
TGCAGCGTTGACCACAGGGGGCGGAACTATGGCTACACCTTC
CSVDHRGRNYGYTF
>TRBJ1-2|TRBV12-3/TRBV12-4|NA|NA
TGTGCCAGCAGCCGTTCGGCGACGGCTGGCTACACCTTC
CASSRSATAGYTF
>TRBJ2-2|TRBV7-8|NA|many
TGTGCCAGCAGCCCCCTTCGGATCGCGAACACCGGGGAGCTGTTTTTT
CASSPLRIANTGELFF